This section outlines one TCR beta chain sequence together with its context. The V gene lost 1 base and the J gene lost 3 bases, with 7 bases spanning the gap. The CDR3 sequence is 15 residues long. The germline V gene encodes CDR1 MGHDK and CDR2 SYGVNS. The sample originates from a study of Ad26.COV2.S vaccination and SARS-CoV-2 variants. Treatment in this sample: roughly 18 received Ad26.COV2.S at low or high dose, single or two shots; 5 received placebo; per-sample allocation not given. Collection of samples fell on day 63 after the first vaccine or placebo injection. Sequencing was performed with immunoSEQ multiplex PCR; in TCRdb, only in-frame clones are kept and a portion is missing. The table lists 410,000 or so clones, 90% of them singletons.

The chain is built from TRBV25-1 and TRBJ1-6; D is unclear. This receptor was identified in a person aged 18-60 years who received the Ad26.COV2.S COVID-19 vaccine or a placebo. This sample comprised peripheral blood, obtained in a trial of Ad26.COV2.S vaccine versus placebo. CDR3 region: CASSEFAVYNSPLHF. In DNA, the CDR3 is TGTGCCAGCAGTGAATTCGCGGTCTATAATTCACCCCTCCACTTT.